This T cell receptor beta chain was sequenced in a study of blood T cell repertoires in COVID-19. Study-wide background: Italy, Spain and the United States were the sources of the convalescent and acute COVID-19 samples.

Measured with immunoSEQ multiplex PCR; TCRdb has only the in-frame clones, and not every one. The sample contains approximately 200,000 clones, about 85% of which appear only once. Trimming at V came to 3 bases and at J to 6 bases, leaving 7 bases not matched to a gene. The CDR3 spans 14 residues. Per the germline V gene, CDR1 is KGHSH and CDR2 is LQKENI. The rearrangement uses TRBV18 and TRBJ1-2; 7 positions agree with TRBD1. The TCR originated in a woman younger than 45 with active or convalescent COVID-19. Sequenced input: peripheral blood. The CDR3 loop is CASSPGETGNGYTF. The CDR3 nucleotides are TGTGCCAGCTCACCGGGGGAGACAGGGAATGGCTACACCTTC.